The 25 T cell receptor beta chains below were found in one sample sequenced in a study of blood T cell repertoires in COVID-19. Using immunoSEQ multiplex PCR, the repertoire was profiled, and TCRdb retains in-frame clones only, with some absent. Of about 130,000 clones listed, about 86% are singletons. The material sequenced was PBMCs or T cells enriched from blood (not recorded which). Receptor source: a woman aged 50 to 65 who had recovered from COVID-19.

V usage is TRBV3-1 (or the pseudogene TRBV3-2) and J usage is TRBJ2-7; D gene uncertain. Germline CDR1 LGHDT, CDR2 YNNKEL (reference sequence). V was clipped by 2 bases and J by 3 bases, with 8 bases between them. The CDR3 is 13 residues long. CDR3 in amino acids: CASSQFGGYEQYF. The CDR3 coding sequence is TGTGCCAGCAGCCAATTCGGTGGCTACGAGCAGTACTTC.

V and J are TRBV18 and TRBJ2-6, with TRBD1 identical over 7 bases. V trimming: 4 bases; J trimming: 0 bases; junction bases outside the gene matches: 9. Germline CDR1 KGHSH, CDR2 LQKENI. CDR3 length equals 18 residues. CDR3 region: CASSLSGTVFSGANVLTF. The DNA for the CDR3 is TGTGCCAGCTCACTGTCAGGGACAGTCTTCTCTGGGGCCAACGTCCTGACTTTC.

This clone was seen only once. The CDR3 DNA reads as TGCGCCAGCAGCCAAGACGCCAGGGTGGACACCATATATTTT. Translating gives CASSQDARVDTIYF. This rearrangement joins TRBV4-1 to TRBJ1-3, with TRBD1 as a possible D gene (5 bases). The CDR3 length is 14 residues. The germline V gene has CDR1 MGHRA and CDR2 YSYEKL. Trimming took 0 bases from V and 8 from J, leaving 11 bases between them.

The rearrangement links TRBV3-1 (or the pseudogene TRBV3-2) to TRBJ2-3, with TRBD2 matching 8 bases. V lost 3 bases and J lost 0; bases outside the gene matches: 8. This CDR3 is 17 amino acids long. CDR1 is LGHDT, CDR2 YNNKEL, per germline (reference sequence). CDR3: CASSHGLAIESTDTQYF. CDR3 nucleotide sequence: TGTGCCAGCAGCCATGGACTAGCCATTGAGAGCACAGATACGCAGTATTTT.

This clone was counted a few times. The rearrangement links TRBV5-1 to TRBJ1-1; 8 bases agree with TRBD1. V lost 3 bases, J lost 1 base, and 2 bases stayed unmatched. The length of the CDR3 is 14 residues. Germline V gene lookup returns CDR1 SGHRS and CDR2 YFSETQ. CDR3 sequence reads: CASSSGQENTEAFF. In DNA, the CDR3 is TGCGCCAGCAGCTCGGGACAGGAGAACACTGAAGCTTTCTTT. Full variable domain (outside the CDR3, taken from reference TRBV5-1 and TRBJ1-1): KAGVTQTPRYLIKTRGQQVTLSCSPISGHRSVSWYQQTPGQGLQFLFEYFSETQRNKGNFPGRFSGRQFSNSRSEMNVSTLELGDSALYLCASSSGQENTEAFFGQGTRLTVV.

This rearrangement joins TRBV3-1 (or the pseudogene TRBV3-2) to TRBJ1-2; 9 bases map to TRBD1. This CDR3 spans 14 amino acids. V trimming: 4 bases; J trimming: 5 bases; junction bases outside the gene matches: 5. Germline-derived CDR1 and CDR2 are LGHDT and YNNKEL (reference sequence). The CDR3 protein is CASSPGQGGYGYTF. As DNA, the CDR3 is TGTGCCAGCAGCCCGGGACAGGGCGGGTATGGCTACACCTTC.

The chain joins TRBV18 to TRBJ1-4; a possible D gene is TRBD1 (6 bases). The CDR3 covers 16 residues. The ends were cut back, 3 bases at V and 2 bases at J, with 13 bases in the middle. Germline CDR1 KGHSH, CDR2 LQKENI. CDR3 protein: CASSPTRGGTNEKLFF. As DNA, the CDR3 is TGTGCCAGCTCACCTACCAGGGGAGGGACTAATGAAAAACTGTTTTTT.

The rearrangement joins TRBV9 to TRBJ2-5; tentative D call: TRBD1 (5 bases). Germline values: CDR1 SGDLS, CDR2 YYNGEE. The CDR3 is made up of 15 amino acids. Deletions cut 2 bases from V and 0 bases from J, with 11 bases between. The CDR3 sequence is CASSVTGMYQETQYF. Written as DNA, the CDR3 is TGTGCCAGCAGCGTCACAGGAATGTACCAAGAGACCCAGTACTTC. Based on the CDR3 plus reference TRBV9 and TRBJ2-5, the full variable domain is DSGVTQTPKHLITATGQRVTLRCSPRSGDLSVYWYQQSLDQGLQFLIQYYNGEERAKGNILERFSAQQFPDLHSELNLSSLELGDSALYFCASSVTGMYQETQYFGPGTRLLVL.

V and J are TRBV4-3 and TRBJ2-7; TRBD1 matches 9 bases. The CDR3 totals 13 residues. Trimming cost V 4 bases and J 4 bases; bases outside gene matches: 2. CDR1 is LGHNA and CDR2 is YSLEER in the germline V gene. CDR3 sequence reads: CASSRDRAYEQYF. Written as DNA, the CDR3 is TGCGCCAGCAGCCGGGACAGGGCGTACGAGCAGTACTTC.

The chain has TRBV27 and TRBJ2-1, with a possible D match to TRBD1 (6 bases). The V gene's germline CDR1 is MNHEY and CDR2 SMNVEV (reference sequence). Trimming removed 3 bases from V and 4 bases from J, with 13 bases in between. This CDR3 contains 15 residues. Written as DNA, the CDR3 is TGTGCCAGCAGTTTGAGCCAGGGGTCTTACAATGAGCAGTTCTTC. Translating it yields CASSLSQGSYNEQFF.

This chain links TRBV7-6 with TRBJ1-4, with no clear D. Germline V gene lookup returns CDR1 SGHVS and CDR2 FNYEAQ. V gave up 5 bases and J gave up 5 bases, with 15 bases separating them. The CDR3 spans 15 residues. The CDR3 reads CASSPRPGENEKLFF. In DNA, the CDR3 is TGTGCCAGCAGCCCCCGGCCCGGGGAAAATGAAAAACTGTTTTTT. The variable domain in full, completed from reference TRBV7-6 and TRBJ1-4, reads GAGVSQSPRYKVTKRGQDVALRCDPISGHVSLYWYRQALGQGPEFLTYFNYEAQQDKSGLPNDRFSAERPEGSISTLTIQRTEQRDSAMYRCASSPRPGENEKLFFGSGTQLSVL.

V and J are TRBV10-2 and TRBJ1-5; the match to TRBD1 covers 9 bases. This CDR3 comprises 15 residues. V lost 6 bases and J lost 2; bases outside the gene matches: 5. CDR1 is WSHSY, CDR2 SAAADI, per germline. CDR3 DNA: TGCGCCAGCAGGCAGACAGGGGGGGGCAATCAGCCCCAGCATTTT. Its protein product is CASRQTGGGNQPQHF.

The sample holds a few counts of this clone. V and J are TRBV25-1 and TRBJ2-7, with TRBD1 as a possible D gene (6 bases). V lost 8 bases, J lost 2 bases, and 10 bases lay in between. Germline V CDR1 and CDR2: MGHDK, SYGVNS. CDR3 length: 12 residues. CDR3 protein: CASAGTTYEQYF. CDR3 in DNA: TGTGCCAGCGCAGGGACAACCTACGAGCAGTACTTC.

V gene TRBV15 combines with J gene TRBJ1-2; 10 nucleotides align to TRBD1. J lost 0 bases, V lost 7 bases, and 5 bases had no gene match. Per the germline V gene, CDR1 is LNHNV and CDR2 is YYDKDF (reference sequence). The CDR3 runs 15 residues. CDR3 loop: CATTRDRGTNYGYTF. The CDR3 DNA sequence: TGTGCCACCACCCGGGACAGGGGTACTAACTATGGCTACACCTTC.

This chain uses TRBV6-5 with TRBJ1-3, with D tentatively TRBD1 (6 bases). Trimming took off 3 bases at V and 3 bases at J, with 9 bases between the two ends. This CDR3 spans 14 amino acids. CDR1 is MNHEY and CDR2 is SVGAGI in the germline V gene. The DNA of the CDR3 is TGTGCCAGCAGTTATACAGGGTATGGAAACACCATATATTTT. It translates to CASSYTGYGNTIYF.

This chain connects TRBV9 to TRBJ2-7; 12 bases fit TRBD1. CDR1 SGDLS and CDR2 YYNGEE come from the germline V gene. V lost 3 bases, J lost 4 bases, and 8 bases stayed unmatched. The CDR3 extends over 16 amino acids. The CDR3 DNA sequence: TGTGCCAGCAGCGCGACTGGGGACAGGGGGCCGTACGAGCAGTACTTC. This translates into CASSATGDRGPYEQYF.

This chain connects TRBV27 to TRBJ1-2, with TRBD1 as a possible D gene (5 bases). The CDR3 totals 13 residues. Germline-derived CDR1 and CDR2 are MNHEY and SMNVEV (reference sequence). V lost 3 bases, J lost 4 bases, and 9 bases lay in between. The CDR3 DNA follows: TGTGCCAGCAGTTTCCCGGGGGGCTATGGCTACACCTTC. It encodes CASSFPGGYGYTF.

This clone was seen only once. The genes are TRBV5-1 and TRBJ2-3; 11 nucleotides align to TRBD1. The V and J ends lost 4 bases and 0 bases, in that order; junction bases with no gene match: 10. The CDR3 covers 18 residues. Germline V CDR1 and CDR2: SGHRS, YFSETQ. The CDR3 DNA follows: TGCGCCAGCAGCCGAGGGACAGGGGGGAGTTTTAGCACAGATACGCAGTATTTT. It codes for CASSRGTGGSFSTDTQYF. The full variable domain, in which reference TRBV5-1 and TRBJ2-3 provide the parts outside the CDR3, is KAGVTQTPRYLIKTRGQQVTLSCSPISGHRSVSWYQQTPGQGLQFLFEYFSETQRNKGNFPGRFSGRQFSNSRSEMNVSTLELGDSALYLCASSRGTGGSFSTDTQYFGPGTRLTVL.

The chain employs TRBV5-5 and TRBJ1-6; no definite D call. V was trimmed by 0 bases and J by 7 bases, leaving 11 bases between them. The length of the CDR3 is 15 residues. Germline V gene data show CDR1 as SGHKS and CDR2 as YYEKEE (reference sequence). CDR3 loop: CASSLGETNNSPLHF. CDR3 in DNA: TGTGCCAGCAGCTTGGGGGAGACCAACAATTCACCCCTCCACTTT.

This clone was detected a few times. This chain joins TRBV7-9 and TRBJ1-1, with 7 bases lining up with TRBD1. The V and J ends lost 2 bases and 6 bases, in that order; junction bases with no gene match: 6. CDR3 length equals 14 residues. Germline CDR1 SEHNR, CDR2 FQNEAQ (reference sequence). For the CDR3, the DNA is TGTGCCAGCAGCTTACAACAGGGGCGGCCTGAAGCTTTCTTT. Protein product: CASSLQQGRPEAFF.

This chain uses TRBV7-2 with TRBJ1-5; D gene unclear. The CDR3 has 13 residues. Germline CDR1 is SGHTA and CDR2 is FQGNSA. V was cut by 2 bases and J by 5 bases, with 7 bases left in between. CDR3 DNA sequence: TGTGCCAGCAGCTTATGGGCAGATCAGCCCCAGCATTTT. Translation gives CASSLWADQPQHF.

The chain employs TRBV19 and TRBJ2-3, with D tentatively TRBD2 (5 bases). The CDR3 has 15 amino acids. The ends were cut back, 4 bases at V and 5 bases at J, with 16 bases in the middle. Per germline, CDR1 LNHDA and CDR2 SQIVND (reference sequence). CDR3: CASSTSPTVRDTQYF. The CDR3, as DNA: TGTGCCAGTAGTACTAGCCCCACCGTCCGAGATACGCAGTATTTT.

CDR3: CAWNGGGGGYTF. In DNA form, the CDR3 reads TGTGCCTGGAATGGAGGTGGCGGGGGCTACACCTTC. The chain carries TRBV30 and TRBJ1-2; D not resolved. Between the trimmed V and J ends, which lost 4 bases and 8 bases, there was a span of 14 bases. CDR1 GTSNPN and CDR2 SVGIG come from the germline V gene (reference sequence). The CDR3 is 12 amino acids.

This chain joins TRBV19 and TRBJ1-6; possible D gene TRBD1, 5 bases. This CDR3 is built from 14 residues. The ends were cut back, 4 bases at V and 7 bases at J, with 11 bases in the middle. Germline values: CDR1 LNHDA, CDR2 SQIVND (reference sequence). CDR3 nucleotide sequence: TGTGCCAGTAGTACCGGGGGATTAAATTCACCCCTCCACTTT. Amino acids: CASSTGGLNSPLHF.

The gene calls are TRBV29-1 and TRBJ2-7; D is perhaps TRBD2 (6 bases). CDR1 SQVTM and CDR2 ANQGSEA come from the germline V gene. Trimming pared 0 bases from V and 3 bases from J, leaving 9 bases between. The CDR3 covers 13 residues. The CDR3 protein is CSVEEVGGYEQYF. CDR3 DNA: TGCAGCGTTGAAGAGGTCGGGGGCTACGAGCAGTACTTC.